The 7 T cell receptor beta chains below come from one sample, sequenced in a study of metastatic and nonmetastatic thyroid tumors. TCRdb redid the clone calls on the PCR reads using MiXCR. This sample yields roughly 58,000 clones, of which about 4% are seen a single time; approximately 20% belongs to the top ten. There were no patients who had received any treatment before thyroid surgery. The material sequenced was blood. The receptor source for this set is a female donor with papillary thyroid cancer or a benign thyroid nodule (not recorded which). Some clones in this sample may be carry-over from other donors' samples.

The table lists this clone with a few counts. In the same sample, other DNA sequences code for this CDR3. The CDR3 spells CASSADTVWNEQFF. The CDR3 nucleotides are TGTGCCAGCAGTGCGGACACCGTTTGGAACGAGCAGTTCTTC. The chain is built from TRBV2 and TRBJ2-1; maybe TRBD1 (5 bases). Germline-derived CDR1 and CDR2 are SNHLY and FYNNEI. Trimming removed 4 bases at V and 10 bases at J, with 17 bases between. The CDR3 extends over 14 amino acids.

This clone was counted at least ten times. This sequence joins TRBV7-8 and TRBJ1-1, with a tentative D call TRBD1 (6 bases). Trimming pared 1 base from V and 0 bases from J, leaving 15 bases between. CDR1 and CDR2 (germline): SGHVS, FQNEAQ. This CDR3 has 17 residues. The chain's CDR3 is CASSLVGRGNMNTEAFF. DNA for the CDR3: TGTGCCAGCAGCTTAGTGGGCAGGGGTAATATGAACACTGAAGCTTTCTTT.

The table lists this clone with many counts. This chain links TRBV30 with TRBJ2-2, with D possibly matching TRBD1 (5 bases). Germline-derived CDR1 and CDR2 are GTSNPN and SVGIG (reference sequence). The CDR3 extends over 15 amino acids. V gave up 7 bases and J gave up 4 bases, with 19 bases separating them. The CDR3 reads CAFSTDPRGTGELFF. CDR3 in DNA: TGTGCCTTCTCGACAGACCCTAGGGGCACCGGGGAGCTGTTTTTT.

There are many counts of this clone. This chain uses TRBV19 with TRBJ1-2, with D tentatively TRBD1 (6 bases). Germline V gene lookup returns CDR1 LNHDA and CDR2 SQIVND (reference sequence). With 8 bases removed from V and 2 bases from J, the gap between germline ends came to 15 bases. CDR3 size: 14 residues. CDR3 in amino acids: CASSLGGRNYGYTF. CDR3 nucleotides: TGTGCCAGTTCCCTGGGGGGCCGAAACTATGGCTACACCTTC.

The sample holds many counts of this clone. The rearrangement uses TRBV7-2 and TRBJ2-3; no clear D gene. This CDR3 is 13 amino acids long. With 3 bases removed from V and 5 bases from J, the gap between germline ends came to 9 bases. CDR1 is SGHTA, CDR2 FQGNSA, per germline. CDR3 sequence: CASSFYRVDTQYF. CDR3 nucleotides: TGTGCCAGCAGCTTTTATAGGGTAGATACGCAGTATTTT.

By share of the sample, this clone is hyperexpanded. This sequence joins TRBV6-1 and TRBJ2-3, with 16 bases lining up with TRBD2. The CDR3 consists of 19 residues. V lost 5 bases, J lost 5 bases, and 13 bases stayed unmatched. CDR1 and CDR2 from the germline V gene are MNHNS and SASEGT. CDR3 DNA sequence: TGTGCCAGCAGTCACTACCCGGGACTAGCGGGAGGGGGAGTAGATACGCAGTATTTT. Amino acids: CASSHYPGLAGGGVDTQYF.

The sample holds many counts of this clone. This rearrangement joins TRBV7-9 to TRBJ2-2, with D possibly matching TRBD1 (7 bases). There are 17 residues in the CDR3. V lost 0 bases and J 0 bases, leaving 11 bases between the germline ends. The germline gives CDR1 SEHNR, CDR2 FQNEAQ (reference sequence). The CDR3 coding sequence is TGTGCCAGCAGCTTAGCCCAGGGGGGCGCGAACACCGGGGAGCTGTTTTTT. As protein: CASSLAQGGANTGELFF.